One sample yielded the 26 T cell receptor beta chains listed below, sequenced in a study of cytomegalovirus exposure and HLA in healthy donors. The data were produced by immunoSEQ multiplex PCR, yet TCRdb's version contains in-frame clones alone and is incomplete. The sample yields 110,000 or so clones, about nine tenths seen once. Material: PBMCs. Receptors originate from a man aged 18 to 35 in good health and CMV-seronegative.

The sample holds a few counts of this clone. The chain joins TRBV9 to TRBJ2-3; D is perhaps TRBD2 (5 bases). CDR1 is SGDLS, CDR2 YYNGEE, per germline. Trimming removed 3 bases at V and 3 bases at J, with 14 bases between. This CDR3 has 15 residues. The CDR3 protein is CASSAGVALTDTQYF. The DNA for the CDR3 is TGTGCCAGCAGCGCCGGGGTAGCACTTACAGATACGCAGTATTTT. The whole variable domain, filled in from reference TRBV9 and TRBJ2-3, reads DSGVTQTPKHLITATGQRVTLRCSPRSGDLSVYWYQQSLDQGLQFLIQYYNGEERAKGNILERFSAQQFPDLHSELNLSSLELGDSALYFCASSAGVALTDTQYFGPGTRLTVL.

The V and J genes are TRBV7-2 and TRBJ1-1; 7 bases match TRBD1. After removal of 1 base from V and 9 bases from J, the junction contained 5 bases not matched to a gene. The V gene's germline CDR1 is SGHTA and CDR2 FQGNSA. The CDR3 extends over 13 amino acids. The CDR3 region has the DNA TGTGCCAGCAGCTTAGATTTGACAGGGAAAGCTTTCTTT. Its protein product is CASSLDLTGKAFF.

J is TRBJ2-7 and V is TRBV18; 10 nucleotides align to TRBD2. In germline, CDR1 is KGHSH, CDR2 LQKENI. The CDR3 extends over 15 amino acids. J gave up 3 bases and V 2 bases, and 4 bases lay outside the gene matches. CDR3 region: CASSPVAGGSYEQYF. The CDR3 coding sequence is TGTGCCAGCTCACCAGTAGCGGGAGGCAGCTACGAGCAGTACTTC.

The rearrangement links TRBV28 to TRBJ1-2, with D possibly being TRBD1 (5 bases). The CDR3 totals 14 residues. Per germline, CDR1 MDHEN and CDR2 SYDVKM. Trimming cost V 3 bases and J 8 bases, with 16 bases left between them. The chain's CDR3 is CASSFGLGGVGYTF. For the CDR3, the DNA is TGTGCCAGCAGTTTCGGACTGGGGGGTGTGGGCTACACCTTC.

J is TRBJ2-1 and V is TRBV13, with 7 bases that match TRBD2. With 3 bases clipped from V and 4 bases from J, the junction kept 6 bases outside the gene matches. The CDR3 totals 15 residues. Germline assignment: CDR1 PRHDT and CDR2 FYEKMQ (reference sequence). The CDR3 DNA sequence: TGTGCCAGCAGCTTTGGGAGCGGGGTATACAATGAGCAGTTCTTC. Translated: CASSFGSGVYNEQFF. Based on the CDR3 plus reference TRBV13 and TRBJ2-1, the full variable domain is AAGVIQSPRHLIKEKRETATLKCYPIPRHDTVYWYQQGPGQDPQFLISFYEKMQSDKGSIPDRFSAQQFSDYHSELNMSSLELGDSALYFCASSFGSGVYNEQFFGPGTRLTVL.

The chain couples TRBV28 to TRBJ2-1; 11 bases are shared with TRBD1. This CDR3 has 15 amino acids. Germline values: CDR1 MDHEN, CDR2 SYDVKM. Germline trimming cut 2 bases from V and 7 bases from J; bases unmatched to any gene: 4. The CDR3 spells CASSLRTGGTNEQFF. Here the CDR3 DNA reads TGTGCCAGCAGTTTAAGGACAGGGGGCACGAATGAGCAGTTCTTC.

The genes are TRBV6-1 and TRBJ1-1, with D possibly matching TRBD1 (6 bases). Trimming removed 4 bases from V and 11 bases from J, with 14 bases in between. This CDR3 is built from 12 residues. From germline, CDR1 is MNHNS and CDR2 SASEGT. The CDR3 loop reads CASSALQGSAFF. In DNA form, the CDR3 reads TGTGCCAGCAGTGCGCTACAGGGTAGTGCTTTCTTT.

The CDR3 is CAWSDLVYHTGELFF. CDR3 DNA: TGTGCCTGGAGTGATCTTGTCTACCACACCGGGGAGCTGTTTTTT. The rearrangement uses TRBV30 and TRBJ2-2; no clear D gene. Deletions cut 1 base from V and 3 bases from J, with 12 bases between. CDR3 length: 15 residues. From germline, CDR1 is GTSNPN and CDR2 SVGIG (reference sequence).

The chain joins TRBV7-6 to TRBJ2-7, with TRBD2 matching 11 bases. Unmatched junction bases numbered 8, after V lost 5 bases and J lost 2 bases. CDR1 and CDR2 from the germline V gene are SGHVS and FNYEAQ. The CDR3 has 16 residues. CDR3 DNA sequence: TGTGCCAGCAGCATAGGGACTAGCGGAAACACCTACGAGCAGTACTTC. It codes for CASSIGTSGNTYEQYF.

Only a few counts were recorded for this clone. The chain has TRBV10-3 and TRBJ2-5; D remains ambiguous. The V gene lost 0 bases and the J gene lost 6 bases, with 8 bases spanning the gap. CDR1 ENHRY and CDR2 SYGVKD come from the germline V gene. This CDR3 is built from 13 residues. The CDR3 loop is CAISESSSQTQYF. Written as DNA, the CDR3 is TGTGCCATCAGTGAGTCGAGTTCGCAGACCCAGTACTTC.

The rearrangement joins TRBV4-1 to TRBJ2-6; maybe TRBD2 (6 bases). CDR1 is MGHRA, CDR2 YSYEKL, per germline. This CDR3 has 16 amino acids. Between the trimmed V and J ends, which lost 0 bases and 2 bases, there was a span of 8 bases. The CDR3 region has the DNA TGCGCCAGCAGCCAAGAACCGGGGGCTGGGGCCAACGTCCTGACTTTC. Amino acids: CASSQEPGAGANVLTF.

This chain links TRBV7-9 with TRBJ1-1, with a tentative D call TRBD1 (5 bases). Between the trimmed V and J ends, which lost 4 bases and 8 bases, there was a span of 14 bases. CDR1 and CDR2 (germline): SEHNR, FQNEAQ (reference sequence). The CDR3 extends over 13 amino acids. CDR3 coding DNA: TGTGCCAGCAGCTGGGGGGGAAACCGGGAAGCTTTCTTT. Its translation is CASSWGGNREAFF.

The chain carries TRBV5-1 and TRBJ2-7; 8 nucleotides match TRBD2. This CDR3 is 14 amino acids long. Trimming at V came to 7 bases and at J to 0 bases, leaving 6 bases not matched to a gene. Germline lookup yields CDR1 SGHRS and CDR2 YFSETQ. The CDR3, as DNA: TGCGCCAGCCGAAACGGGGGGGCCTCCTACGAGCAGTACTTC. Residues: CASRNGGASYEQYF.

In this sample, this clone turned up once. The chain joins TRBV5-1 to TRBJ1-2; D is perhaps TRBD1 (6 bases). V was shortened by 7 bases and J by 2 bases, with 9 bases between the two germline ends. Germline loops: CDR1 SGHRS, CDR2 YFSETQ. This CDR3 region has 12 residues. The CDR3 region is CASGTTNYGYTF. The CDR3, as DNA: TGCGCCAGCGGGACAACGAACTATGGCTACACCTTC.

The CDR3 DNA follows: TGTGCCAGCAGTTACTCGGGACAGGCAAAAGAGACCCAGTACTTC. Its protein product is CASSYSGQAKETQYF. The rearrangement joins TRBV6-5 to TRBJ2-5, with 8 bases identical to TRBD1. The germline gives CDR1 MNHEY, CDR2 SVGAGI. With 0 bases clipped from V and 3 bases from J, the junction kept 3 bases outside the gene matches. The CDR3 totals 15 residues.

This chain uses TRBV2 with TRBJ1-2, with a possible D match to TRBD1 (5 bases). Germline-derived CDR1 and CDR2 are SNHLY and FYNNEI. CDR3 length: 14 residues. Trimming took off 4 bases at V and 2 bases at J, with 11 bases between the two ends. The CDR3 sequence is CASSVGGANYGYTF. CDR3 in DNA: TGTGCCAGCAGTGTAGGAGGGGCGAACTATGGCTACACCTTC. Together with reference TRBV2 and TRBJ1-2, the CDR3 gives the full variable domain: EPEVTQTPSHQVTQMGQEVILRCVPISNHLYFYWYRQILGQKVEFLVSFYNNEISEKSEIFDDQFSVERPDGSNFTLKIRSTKLEDSAMYFCASSVGGANYGYTFGSGTRLTVV.

V and J are TRBV27 and TRBJ2-7; D perhaps matches TRBD1 (6 bases). CDR1 is MNHEY, CDR2 SMNVEV, per germline (reference sequence). Deletions cut 4 bases from V and 0 bases from J, with 16 bases between. The CDR3 spans 16 residues. The DNA of the CDR3 is TGTGCCAGCAGTTCATTACAGGGTTTGGGCTCCTACGAGCAGTACTTC. Translating it yields CASSSLQGLGSYEQYF.

V is TRBV18 and J is TRBJ2-5, with D unclear. Between the trimmed V and J ends, which lost 6 bases and 4 bases, there was a span of 9 bases. The CDR3 has 12 residues. Germline loops: CDR1 KGHSH, CDR2 LQKENI. This CDR3 is CASSPPGETQYF. The CDR3 coding sequence is TGTGCCAGCTCGCCCCCGGGAGAGACCCAGTACTTC.

V is TRBV5-1 and J is TRBJ2-1, with D perhaps TRBD1 (5 bases). V was shortened by 1 base and J by 13 bases, with 21 bases between the two germline ends. CDR1 SGHRS and CDR2 YFSETQ come from the germline V gene. There are 15 residues in the CDR3. The CDR3 sequence is CASSLLDSREYLQFF. CDR3 DNA sequence: TGCGCCAGCAGCTTGCTTGACAGCCGCGAATATCTACAGTTCTTC.

CDR3 region: CASIAGTGHNNEQFF. CDR3 coding DNA: TGTGCCAGCATCGCCGGGACAGGACATAACAATGAGCAGTTCTTC. This sequence joins TRBV7-8 and TRBJ2-1; 8 bases are a match to TRBD1. CDR3 size: 15 residues. Germline loops: CDR1 SGHVS, CDR2 FQNEAQ. Losses at the gene ends were 7 bases for V and 5 bases for J; bases not matched to a gene: 10.

The chain combines TRBV15 with TRBJ2-2; 10 nucleotides align to TRBD1. CDR1 is LNHNV and CDR2 is YYDKDF in the germline V gene (reference sequence). The CDR3 runs 16 residues. The V segment lost 5 bases and the J segment 5 bases; nucleotides outside the gene matches: 8. CDR3 sequence (DNA): TGTGCCACCAGCGGCCCAGACAGGGGGCGAACCGGGGAGCTGTTTTTT. Translating it yields CATSGPDRGRTGELFF.

This chain joins TRBV5-1 and TRBJ1-3; tentative D call: TRBD1 (5 bases). Between the trimmed V and J ends, which lost 5 bases and 0 bases, there was a span of 12 bases. Germline V gives CDR1 SGHRS, CDR2 YFSETQ. The CDR3 totals 15 residues. The CDR3 loop reads CASSPGGSSGNTIYF. CDR3 nucleotides: TGCGCCAGCAGTCCGGGGGGGAGCTCTGGAAACACCATATATTTT.

The chain employs TRBV11-2 and TRBJ1-1, with 7 nucleotides matching TRBD1. The CDR3 extends over 14 amino acids. V shed 5 bases, J shed 4 bases, and the junction held 7 bases outside the gene matches. Per the germline V gene, CDR1 is SGHAT and CDR2 is FQNNGV. The CDR3 is CASSLEGAATEAFF. CDR3 in DNA: TGTGCCAGCAGCCTTGAGGGGGCGGCCACTGAAGCTTTCTTT.

The J gene is TRBJ2-5, the V gene TRBV7-2, with a weak D call TRBD2 (6 bases). The CDR3 totals 14 residues. In germline, CDR1 is SGHTA, CDR2 FQGNSA. Trimming pared 2 bases from V and 5 bases from J, leaving 12 bases between. The CDR3, as DNA: TGTGCCAGCAGCTTACCGGAGGGCGGGGAGACCCAGTACTTC. This sequence encodes CASSLPEGGETQYF.

The chain recombines TRBV6-5 with TRBJ1-2, with D possibly TRBD1 on 5 matching bases. This CDR3 contains 14 residues. The V and J ends lost 6 bases and 4 bases respectively, with 15 bases between them. From germline, CDR1 is MNHEY and CDR2 SVGAGI. The CDR3 nucleotides read TGTGCCAGCAGCCCTGGGGGGTCGGGCTATGGCTACACCTTC. Its protein is CASSPGGSGYGYTF.

The genes are TRBV4-3 and TRBJ2-3, with TRBD2 matching 7 bases. V was clipped by 1 base and J by 2 bases; unmatched bases: 3. Per the germline V gene, CDR1 is LGHNA and CDR2 is YSLEER. CDR3 length: 15 residues. DNA of the CDR3: TGCGCCAGCAGCCAAGGGGGGGGTAACACAGATACGCAGTATTTT. Amino acids: CASSQGGGNTDTQYF.